This TCR beta chain is drawn from a study of blood T cell repertoires in COVID-19. Data came from immunoSEQ multiplex PCR; TCRdb stores just in-frame clones and leaves some out. Here the sample spans some 81,000 clones, around 91% being singletons. The receptor's source is a woman aged 50 to 60 in a cohort sampled during active COVID-19. Sequenced material: peripheral blood.

CDR3 DNA: TGTGCCAGCAGTTTAAACAGGGACACTGAAGCTTTCTTT. Its protein is CASSLNRDTEAFF. The chain combines TRBV28 with TRBJ1-1; tentatively, D is TRBD1 (6 bases). The germline CDR1 and CDR2 sequences are MDHEN and SYDVKM. The CDR3 runs to 13 residues. Between the trimmed V and J ends, which lost 2 bases and 3 bases, there was a span of 7 bases.